These 21 T cell receptor beta chains originate from one sample sequenced in a study of early T cells in non-severe SARS-CoV-2 infection (dated by TCRdb to the early 2020s). The library was produced with 5' RACE. Sequenced using a NextSeq 500. In TCRdb, the public reads were trimmed at Q25 with fastp and aligned with MiXCR, with productive beta chains retained. For every CDR3 protein sequence, its rows merge into one entry that carries the most common genes and DNA. This sample is represented by under 85,000 distinct CDR3 sequences; approximately 14% of them were singletons. Roughly 3.8% of the sample rests with the top ten. This specimen was whole blood, taken at baseline. Receptor source: an adult who was a healthcare worker with PCR-confirmed SARS-CoV-2 infection or an uninfected control (not recorded which).

The chain has TRBV7-3 and TRBJ2-1; 8 bases align to TRBD2. Trimming cost V 4 bases and J 10 bases; bases outside gene matches: 6. The germline gives CDR1 SGHTA, CDR2 FQGTGA. This CDR3 has 13 amino acids. The CDR3 protein is CASSSPAGDEQFF. The CDR3 bases are TGTGCCAGCAGCTCCCCAGCGGGAGACGAGCAGTTCTTC.

This clonotype was observed a handful of times. The CDR3 spells CAWSVYVGSAVNTIYF. DNA of the CDR3: TGTGCCTGGAGTGTATATGTGGGGTCGGCGGTAAACACCATATATTTT. The J gene is TRBJ1-3, the V gene TRBV30; D uncertain. The CDR3 totals 16 residues. Germline V gives CDR1 GTSNPN, CDR2 SVGIG (reference sequence). V gave up 0 bases and J gave up 6 bases, with 18 bases separating them.

The table lists this clonotype with a few counts. The DNA for the CDR3 is TGCAGTGCACCCGGGACTAGCGGGAGGGAGGCAGATACGCAGTATTTT. This translates into CSAPGTSGREADTQYF. This chain connects TRBV20-1 to TRBJ2-3, with 16 bases aligning to TRBD2. The CDR3 totals 16 residues. Germline CDR1 DFQATT, CDR2 SNEGSKA (reference sequence). With 6 bases clipped from V and 4 bases from J, the junction kept 7 bases outside the gene matches.

This clonotype has just a few counts. The chain recombines TRBV24-1 with TRBJ2-1, with 7 bases identical to TRBD2. The V and J ends lost 9 bases and 8 bases, in that order; junction bases with no gene match: 15. The CDR3 covers 15 residues. Germline values: CDR1 KGHDR, CDR2 SFDVKD. The CDR3 spells CATSPQRGTGDEQFF. The CDR3 bases are TGTGCCACCTCCCCCCAGCGGGGTACTGGCGATGAGCAGTTCTTC.

This clonotype occurred many times. The chain carries TRBV12-3 or TRBV12-4 and TRBJ2-1; 9 nucleotides match TRBD1. V lost 6 bases to trimming and J lost 5 bases; unmatched junction nucleotides: 5. This CDR3 region has 14 residues. The CDR3 DNA reads as TGTGCCAGCAGACAGGGGGCTTCGGACAATGAGCAGTTCTTC. Translated: CASRQGASDNEQFF.

The chain recombines TRBV19 with TRBJ2-7, with TRBD2 matching 8 bases. CDR1 is LNHDA, CDR2 SQIVND, per germline (reference sequence). The V gene end was trimmed by 3 bases and the J gene end by 0 bases; junction bases not matched to a gene: 4. The CDR3 covers 15 residues. CDR3 in DNA: TGTGCCAGTAGTATGGGACTAGGTACCTCCTACGAGCAGTACTTC. It yields the protein CASSMGLGTSYEQYF.

This clonotype appeared a few times. This chain connects TRBV12-3 or TRBV12-4 to TRBJ2-3; 9 bases are shared with TRBD1. There are 15 residues in the CDR3. After removal of 6 bases from V and 4 bases from J, the junction contained 8 bases not matched to a gene. CDR3 coding DNA: TGTGCCAGCAGCTTGGGGGGACAGGGAGCAGATACGCAGTATTTT. Encoded protein: CASSLGGQGADTQYF.

This clonotype was detected a few times. The gene calls are TRBV7-3 and TRBJ2-2; D might be TRBD2 (6 bases). V lost 5 bases and J 3 bases, leaving 13 bases between the germline ends. The CDR3 runs 15 residues. Per germline, CDR1 SGHTA and CDR2 FQGTGA. DNA of the CDR3: TGTGCCAGCAGCCGCGGAGGGGTGCACACCGGGGAGCTGTTTTTT. This codes for CASSRGGVHTGELFF.

In its sample, this clonotype was seen a few times. The rearrangement uses TRBV4-1 and TRBJ1-6; a weak D match, TRBD1 (5 bases). This CDR3 is 15 amino acids long. From germline, CDR1 is MGHRA and CDR2 YSYEKL. V lost 4 bases and J 7 bases, leaving 14 bases between the germline ends. The CDR3 DNA sequence: TGCGCCAGCAGCCCCCCCGGGGCAAAGAATTCACCCCTCCACTTT. This translates into CASSPPGAKNSPLHF.

The V and J genes are TRBV2 and TRBJ1-1; TRBD1 is a possible D gene (5 bases). Germline CDR1 and CDR2: SNHLY and FYNNEI. The V gene lost 6 bases and the J gene lost 1 base, with 15 bases spanning the gap. The CDR3 extends over 15 amino acids. CDR3 coding DNA: TGTGCCAGCAGGACGGCCTCAGGGAGGAACACTGAAGCTTTCTTT. As protein: CASRTASGRNTEAFF. The full variable domain, its missing parts supplied by reference TRBV2 and TRBJ1-1, is EPEVTQTPSHQVTQMGQEVILRCVPISNHLYFYWYRQILGQKVEFLVSFYNNEISEKSEIFDDQFSVERPDGSNFTLKIRSTKLEDSAMYFCASRTASGRNTEAFFGQGTRLTVV.

There are a few counts of this clonotype. In DNA form, the CDR3 reads TGTGCCAGCACCGGAGACGGACTAGCGGGAGTCACAGATACGCAGTATTTT. Amino acids: CASTGDGLAGVTDTQYF. The chain recombines TRBV3-1 with TRBJ2-3; TRBD2 matches at 13 bases. V gave up 7 bases and J gave up 2 bases; unmatched junction bases: 9. The germline CDR1 and CDR2 sequences are LGHDT and YNNKEL (reference sequence). The CDR3 sequence is 17 residues long.

This clonotype was detected a few times. The chain couples TRBV18 to TRBJ1-4; possibly TRBD1 for D (5 bases). Germline lookup yields CDR1 KGHSH and CDR2 LQKENI. This CDR3 region has 14 residues. Trimming took 3 bases from V and 3 from J, leaving 8 bases between them. The CDR3 loop reads CASSPSRANEKLFF. The CDR3 DNA reads TGTGCCAGCTCACCGAGCAGGGCTAATGAAAAACTGTTTTTT. Looking up the rest from reference TRBV18 and TRBJ1-4 gives the full variable domain: NAGVMQNPRHLVRRRGQEARLRCSPMKGHSHVYWYRQLPEEGLKFMVYLQKENIIDESGMPKERFSAEFPKEGPSILRIQQVVRGDSAAYFCASSPSRANEKLFFGSGTQLSVL.

This clonotype has at least ten counts. The rearrangement links TRBV2 to TRBJ2-1; D unclear. The CDR3 has 13 amino acids. CDR1 SNHLY and CDR2 FYNNEI come from the germline V gene. V was clipped by 6 bases and J by 2 bases, with 8 bases between them. CDR3 amino acids: CASSWTPYNEQFF. The CDR3 nucleotides read TGTGCCAGCAGCTGGACCCCCTACAATGAGCAGTTCTTC.

The chain employs TRBV29-1 and TRBJ2-1; 8 positions match TRBD2. The trim removed 5 bases at V and 7 bases at J, leaving 10 bases unmatched. The germline V gene encodes CDR1 SQVTM and CDR2 ANQGSEA. The CDR3 runs 14 residues. The CDR3 bases are TGCAGCGTTTCTCTAGCGGGTGGATGGAATGAGCAGTTCTTC. Its protein is CSVSLAGGWNEQFF.

This clonotype was recorded a few times. The chain is built from TRBV7-9 and TRBJ2-1; TRBD2 aligns across 9 bases. The CDR3 length is 18 residues. Germline CDR1 is SEHNR and CDR2 is FQNEAQ (reference sequence). V lost 0 bases, J lost 3 bases, and 9 bases stayed unmatched. CDR3 nucleotide sequence: TGTGCCAGCAGCTTAGCGGTAATAGCGGGAGTGGACTACAATGAGCAGTTCTTC. Protein: CASSLAVIAGVDYNEQFF.

This clonotype was found a few times. The gene calls are TRBV30 and TRBJ2-2; D is possibly TRBD2 (6 bases). Germline lookup yields CDR1 GTSNPN and CDR2 SVGIG (reference sequence). V lost 4 bases and J 0 bases, leaving 9 bases between the germline ends. The CDR3 runs 14 residues. CDR3 bases: TGTGCCTGGATGCGGGGAACGAACACCGGGGAGCTGTTTTTT. Protein product: CAWMRGTNTGELFF.

This clonotype was seen a handful of times. J is TRBJ2-1 and V is TRBV10-1; 9 nucleotides agree with TRBD1. The V and J ends lost 8 bases and 3 bases, in that order; junction bases with no gene match: 8. The CDR3 has 15 amino acids. Looked up from germline, CDR1 is WNHNN and CDR2 is SYGVQD (reference sequence). The CDR3 nucleotides are TGCGCCAGCCCCATTGCGGGACAGGGCTACAATGAGCAGTTCTTC. Protein: CASPIAGQGYNEQFF.

This clonotype was counted many times. The rearrangement uses TRBV2 and TRBJ2-1; the match to TRBD1 covers 7 bases. This CDR3 has 16 amino acids. V was clipped by 6 bases and J by 2 bases; unmatched bases: 10. Germline CDR1 and CDR2: SNHLY and FYNNEI. Written as DNA, the CDR3 is TGTGCCAGCAGCGATCCCCGGGACAGAACCTACAATGAGCAGTTCTTC. Its protein is CASSDPRDRTYNEQFF.

The chain joins TRBV5-4 to TRBJ2-7, with D tentatively TRBD2 (6 bases). CDR1 and CDR2 (germline): SGHNT, YYREEE (reference sequence). The V and J ends lost 4 bases and 7 bases respectively, with 9 bases between them. CDR3 size: 11 residues. CDR3 sequence (DNA): TGTGCCAGCAGCGTGGAGGGGGAGCAGTACTTC. It is translated as CASSVEGEQYF.

V and J are TRBV7-9 and TRBJ2-5; 11 bases line up with TRBD2. This CDR3 has 14 amino acids. V lost 4 bases, J lost 7 bases, and 5 bases stayed unmatched. Germline V gene data show CDR1 as SEHNR and CDR2 as FQNEAQ (reference sequence). The CDR3 DNA is TGTGCCAGCAGCTGGGGGACTAGCGGAGTGACCCAGTACTTC. Translating it yields CASSWGTSGVTQYF.

This clonotype came up a few times. The chain couples TRBV19 to TRBJ2-7; possible D gene TRBD2, 5 bases. The ends were cut back, 2 bases at V and 0 bases at J, with 8 bases in the middle. Per germline, CDR1 LNHDA and CDR2 SQIVND (reference sequence). CDR3 length equals 14 residues. This chain's CDR3 is CASSIRGSSYEQYF. CDR3 in DNA: TGTGCCAGTAGTATACGGGGAAGCTCCTACGAGCAGTACTTC.